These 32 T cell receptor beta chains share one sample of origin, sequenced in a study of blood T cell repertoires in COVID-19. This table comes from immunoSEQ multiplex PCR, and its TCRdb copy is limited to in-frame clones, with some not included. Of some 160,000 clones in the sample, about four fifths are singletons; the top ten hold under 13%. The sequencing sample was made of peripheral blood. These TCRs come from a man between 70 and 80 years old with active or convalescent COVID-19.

In nucleotides, the CDR3 is TGTGCCAGCAGCTTGGCTTCCGGGACAGGATACCCCTACGAGCAGTACTTC. The encoded protein is CASSLASGTGYPYEQYF. V gene TRBV5-5 combines with J gene TRBJ2-7; 8 bases line up with TRBD1. The CDR3 has 17 amino acids. Looked up from germline, CDR1 is SGHKS and CDR2 is YYEKEE (reference sequence). Trimming at V came to 0 bases and at J to 2 bases, leaving 10 bases not matched to a gene.

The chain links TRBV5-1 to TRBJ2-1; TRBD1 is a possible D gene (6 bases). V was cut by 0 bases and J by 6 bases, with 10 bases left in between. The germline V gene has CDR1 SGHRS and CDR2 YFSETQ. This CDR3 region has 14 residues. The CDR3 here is CASSLAPGVNEQFF. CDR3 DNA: TGCGCCAGCAGCTTGGCCCCAGGGGTCAATGAGCAGTTCTTC.

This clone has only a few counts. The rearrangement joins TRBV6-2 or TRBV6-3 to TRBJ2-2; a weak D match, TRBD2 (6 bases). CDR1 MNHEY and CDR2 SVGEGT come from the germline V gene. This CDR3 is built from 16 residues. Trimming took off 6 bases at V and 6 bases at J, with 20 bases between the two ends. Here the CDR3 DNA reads TGTGCCAGCAGCCCACTTGGAGGGCGCTTTGCCGGGGAGCTGTTTTTT. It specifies CASSPLGGRFAGELFF.

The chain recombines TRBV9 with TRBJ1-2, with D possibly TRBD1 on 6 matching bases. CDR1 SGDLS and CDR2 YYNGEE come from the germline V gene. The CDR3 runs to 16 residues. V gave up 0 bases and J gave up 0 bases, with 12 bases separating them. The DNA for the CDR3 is TGTGCCAGCAGCGTAGGCAGGGGATACCCTAACTATGGCTACACCTTC. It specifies CASSVGRGYPNYGYTF.

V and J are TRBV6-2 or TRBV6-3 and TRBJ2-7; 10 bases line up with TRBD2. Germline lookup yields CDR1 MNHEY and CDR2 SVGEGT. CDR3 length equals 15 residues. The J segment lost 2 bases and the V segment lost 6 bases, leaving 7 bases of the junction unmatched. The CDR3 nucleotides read TGTGCCAGCAGCCGACGGACTAGCGGCGCCTACGAGCAGTACTTC. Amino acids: CASSRRTSGAYEQYF.

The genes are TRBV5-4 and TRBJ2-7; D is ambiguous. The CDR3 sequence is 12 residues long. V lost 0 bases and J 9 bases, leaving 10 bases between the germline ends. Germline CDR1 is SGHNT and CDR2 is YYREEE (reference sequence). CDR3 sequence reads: CASSLDAKRQYF. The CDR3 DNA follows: TGTGCCAGCAGCTTGGACGCAAAGAGGCAGTACTTC.

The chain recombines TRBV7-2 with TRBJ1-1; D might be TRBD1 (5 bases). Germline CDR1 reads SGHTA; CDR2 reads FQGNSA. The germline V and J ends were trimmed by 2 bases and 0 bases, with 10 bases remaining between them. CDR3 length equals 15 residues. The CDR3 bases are TGTGCCAGCAGCTTACAGGGACTCATGAACACTGAAGCTTTCTTT. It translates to CASSLQGLMNTEAFF.

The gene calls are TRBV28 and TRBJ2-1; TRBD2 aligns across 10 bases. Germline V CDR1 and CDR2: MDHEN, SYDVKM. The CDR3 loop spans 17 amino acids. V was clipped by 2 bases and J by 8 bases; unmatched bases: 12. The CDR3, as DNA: TGTGCCAGCAGTTTACCGGCTAGCGGGAGAGTTTATGATGAGCAGTTCTTC. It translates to CASSLPASGRVYDEQFF.

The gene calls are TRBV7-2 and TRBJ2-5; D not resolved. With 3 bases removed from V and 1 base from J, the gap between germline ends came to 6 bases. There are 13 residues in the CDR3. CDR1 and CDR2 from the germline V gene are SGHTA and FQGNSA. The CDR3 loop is CASSFSLQETQYF. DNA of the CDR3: TGTGCCAGCAGCTTCTCCCTCCAAGAGACCCAGTACTTC.

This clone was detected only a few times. Here the CDR3 reads CASSLEPGLDTQYF. CDR3 coding DNA: TGTGCCAGCAGCTTAGAACCCGGGTTGGATACGCAGTATTTT. The chain links TRBV7-2 to TRBJ2-3; D unclear. The CDR3 contains 14 residues. The V gene's germline CDR1 is SGHTA and CDR2 FQGNSA. Trimming pared 1 base from V and 6 bases from J, leaving 11 bases between.

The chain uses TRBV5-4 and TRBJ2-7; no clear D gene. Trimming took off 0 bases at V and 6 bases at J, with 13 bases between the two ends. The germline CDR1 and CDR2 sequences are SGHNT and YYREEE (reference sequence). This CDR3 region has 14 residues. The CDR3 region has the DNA TGTGCCAGCAGCTTGGCCCCTACTCCCTGCGAGCAGTACTTC. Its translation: CASSLAPTPCEQYF.

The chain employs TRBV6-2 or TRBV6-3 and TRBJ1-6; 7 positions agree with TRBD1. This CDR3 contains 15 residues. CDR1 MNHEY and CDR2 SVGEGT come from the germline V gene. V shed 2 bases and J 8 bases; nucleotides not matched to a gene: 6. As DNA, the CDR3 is TGTGCCAGCAGTTACGAGTCAGGGGGTGATTCACCCCTCCACTTT. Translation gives CASSYESGGDSPLHF.

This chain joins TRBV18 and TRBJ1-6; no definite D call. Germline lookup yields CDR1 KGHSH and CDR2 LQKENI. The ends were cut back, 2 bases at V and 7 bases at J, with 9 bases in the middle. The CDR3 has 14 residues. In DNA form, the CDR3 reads TGTGCCAGCTCACCAGGAGGCGGCAATTCACCCCTCCACTTT. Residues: CASSPGGGNSPLHF.

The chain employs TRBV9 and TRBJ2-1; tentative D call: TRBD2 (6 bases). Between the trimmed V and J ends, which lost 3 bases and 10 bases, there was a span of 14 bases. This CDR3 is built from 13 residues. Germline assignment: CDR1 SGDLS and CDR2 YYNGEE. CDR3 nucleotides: TGTGCCAGCAGCGCTCTAGAGGGAGGCGAGCAGTTCTTC. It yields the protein CASSALEGGEQFF.

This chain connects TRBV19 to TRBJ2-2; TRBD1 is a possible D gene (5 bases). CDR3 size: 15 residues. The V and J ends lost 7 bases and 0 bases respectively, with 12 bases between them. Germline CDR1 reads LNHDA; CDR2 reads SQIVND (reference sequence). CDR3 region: CASIPGHSNTGELFF. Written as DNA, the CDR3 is TGTGCCAGTATCCCCGGACACTCGAACACCGGGGAGCTGTTTTTT.

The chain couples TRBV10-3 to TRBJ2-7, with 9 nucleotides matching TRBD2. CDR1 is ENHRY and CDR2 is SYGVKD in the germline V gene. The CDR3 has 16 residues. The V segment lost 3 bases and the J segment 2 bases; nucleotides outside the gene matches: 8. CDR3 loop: CAISDLSGRSAYEQYF. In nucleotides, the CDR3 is TGTGCCATCAGTGACCTTAGCGGGAGATCTGCCTACGAGCAGTACTTC.

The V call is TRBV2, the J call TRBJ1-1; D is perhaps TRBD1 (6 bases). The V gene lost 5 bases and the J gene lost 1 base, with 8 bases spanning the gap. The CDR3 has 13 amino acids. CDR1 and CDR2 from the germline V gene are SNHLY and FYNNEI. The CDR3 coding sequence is TGTGCCAGCAGTCAACAGGGGAACACTGAAGCTTTCTTT. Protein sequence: CASSQQGNTEAFF.

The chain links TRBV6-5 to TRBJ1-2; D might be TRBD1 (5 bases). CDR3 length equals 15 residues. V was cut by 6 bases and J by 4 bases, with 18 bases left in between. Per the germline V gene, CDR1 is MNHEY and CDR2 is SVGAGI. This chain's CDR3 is CASRTSGPRGYGYTF. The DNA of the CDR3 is TGTGCCAGCAGAACCTCCGGGCCAAGGGGCTATGGCTACACCTTC.

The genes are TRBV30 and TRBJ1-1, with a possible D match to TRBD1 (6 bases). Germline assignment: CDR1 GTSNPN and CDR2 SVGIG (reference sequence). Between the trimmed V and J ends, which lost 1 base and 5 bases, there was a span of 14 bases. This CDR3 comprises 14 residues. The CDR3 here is CAWSGSGVDTEAFF. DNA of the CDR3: TGTGCCTGGAGTGGGTCAGGGGTCGATACTGAAGCTTTCTTT.

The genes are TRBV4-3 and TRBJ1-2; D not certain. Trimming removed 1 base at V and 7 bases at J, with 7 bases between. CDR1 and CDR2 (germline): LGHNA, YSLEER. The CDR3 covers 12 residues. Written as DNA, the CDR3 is TGCGCCAGCAGCCAAGCCGGGTCTGGCTACACCTTC. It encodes CASSQAGSGYTF.

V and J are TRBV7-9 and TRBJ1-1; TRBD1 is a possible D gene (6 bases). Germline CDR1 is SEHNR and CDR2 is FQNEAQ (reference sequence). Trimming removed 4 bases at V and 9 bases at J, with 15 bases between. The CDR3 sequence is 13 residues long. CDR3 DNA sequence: TGTGCCAGCAGCTCGAACAGGGCCTATCAAGCTTTCTTT. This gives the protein CASSSNRAYQAFF.

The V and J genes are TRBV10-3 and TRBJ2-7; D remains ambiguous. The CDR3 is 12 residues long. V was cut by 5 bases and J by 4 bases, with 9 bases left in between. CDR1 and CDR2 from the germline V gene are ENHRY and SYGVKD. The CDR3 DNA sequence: TGTGCCATCAGTCCCACAGAATACGAGCAGTACTTC. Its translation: CAISPTEYEQYF.

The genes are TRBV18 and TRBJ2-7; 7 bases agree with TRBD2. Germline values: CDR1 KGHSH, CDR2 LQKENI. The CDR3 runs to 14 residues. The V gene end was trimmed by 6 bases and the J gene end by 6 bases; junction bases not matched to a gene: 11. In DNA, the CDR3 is TGTGCCAGCTCGACTAGCCAGGGAAAAGGCGAGCAGTACTTC. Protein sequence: CASSTSQGKGEQYF.

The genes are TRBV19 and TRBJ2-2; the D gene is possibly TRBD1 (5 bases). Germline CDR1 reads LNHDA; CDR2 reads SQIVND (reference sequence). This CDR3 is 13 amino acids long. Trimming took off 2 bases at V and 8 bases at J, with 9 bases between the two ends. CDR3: CASSILGPGELFF. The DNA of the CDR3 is TGTGCCAGTAGTATATTGGGGCCGGGGGAGCTGTTTTTT.

This chain's CDR3 is CASTPRGGESNQPQHF. The CDR3 bases are TGTGCCAGTACCCCTCGTGGAGGGGAGAGCAATCAGCCCCAGCATTTT. The V call is TRBV19, the J call TRBJ1-5; perhaps TRBD1 as D (5 bases). The CDR3 totals 16 residues. Germline V lookup: CDR1 LNHDA, CDR2 SQIVND (reference sequence). V was pared by 7 bases and J by 1 base, with 17 bases between.

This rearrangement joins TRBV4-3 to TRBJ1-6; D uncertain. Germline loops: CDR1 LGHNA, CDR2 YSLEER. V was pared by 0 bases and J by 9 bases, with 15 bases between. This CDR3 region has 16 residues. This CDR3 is CASSQEGGLRFSPLHF. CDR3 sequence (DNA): TGCGCCAGCAGCCAAGAGGGAGGGTTACGGTTTTCACCCCTCCACTTT.

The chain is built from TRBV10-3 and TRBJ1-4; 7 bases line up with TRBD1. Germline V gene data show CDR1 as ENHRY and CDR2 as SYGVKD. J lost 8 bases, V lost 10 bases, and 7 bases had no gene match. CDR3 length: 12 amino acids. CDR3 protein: CATGTVQEKLFF. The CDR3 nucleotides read TGTGCCACAGGGACAGTACAGGAAAAACTGTTTTTT.

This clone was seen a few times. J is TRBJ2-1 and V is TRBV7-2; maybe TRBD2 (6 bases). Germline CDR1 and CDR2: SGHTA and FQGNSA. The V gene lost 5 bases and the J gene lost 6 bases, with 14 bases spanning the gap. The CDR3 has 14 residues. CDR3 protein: CASSPPGGSNEQFF. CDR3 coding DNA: TGTGCCAGCAGCCCCCCCGGAGGGTCCAATGAGCAGTTCTTC.

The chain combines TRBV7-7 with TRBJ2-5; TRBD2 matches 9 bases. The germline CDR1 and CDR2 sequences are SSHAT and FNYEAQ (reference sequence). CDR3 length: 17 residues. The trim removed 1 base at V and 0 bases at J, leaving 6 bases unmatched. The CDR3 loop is CASSLGAGGLYQETQYF. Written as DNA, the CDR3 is TGTGCCAGCAGCTTAGGAGCGGGGGGACTTTACCAAGAGACCCAGTACTTC.

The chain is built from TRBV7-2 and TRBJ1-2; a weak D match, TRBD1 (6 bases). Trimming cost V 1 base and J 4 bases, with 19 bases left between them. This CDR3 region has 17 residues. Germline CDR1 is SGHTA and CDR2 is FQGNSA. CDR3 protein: CASSLGGTPVNSYGYTF. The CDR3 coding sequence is TGTGCCAGCAGCTTAGGGGGGACACCGGTCAACTCCTATGGCTACACCTTC.

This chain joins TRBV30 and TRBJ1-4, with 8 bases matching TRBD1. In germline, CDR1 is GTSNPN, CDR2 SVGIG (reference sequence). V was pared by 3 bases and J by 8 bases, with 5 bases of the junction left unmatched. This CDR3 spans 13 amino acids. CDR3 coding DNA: TGTGCCTGGAGCCGCGACAGGGGCGAAAAACTGTTTTTT. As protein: CAWSRDRGEKLFF.

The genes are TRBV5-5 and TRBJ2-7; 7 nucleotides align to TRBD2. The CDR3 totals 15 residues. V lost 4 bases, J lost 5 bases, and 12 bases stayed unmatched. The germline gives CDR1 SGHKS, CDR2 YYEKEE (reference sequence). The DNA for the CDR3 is TGTGCCAGCAGCCCGTGGGGGGGGATGTCTGACGAGCAGTACTTC. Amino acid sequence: CASSPWGGMSDEQYF.